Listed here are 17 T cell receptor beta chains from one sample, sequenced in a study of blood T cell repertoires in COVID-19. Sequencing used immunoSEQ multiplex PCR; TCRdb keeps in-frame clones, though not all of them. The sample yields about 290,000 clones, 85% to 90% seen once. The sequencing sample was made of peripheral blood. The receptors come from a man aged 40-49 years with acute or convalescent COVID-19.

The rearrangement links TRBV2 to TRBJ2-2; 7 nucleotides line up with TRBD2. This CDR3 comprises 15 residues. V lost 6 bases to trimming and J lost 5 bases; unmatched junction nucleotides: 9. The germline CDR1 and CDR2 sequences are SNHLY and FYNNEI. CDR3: CASRPGRQRTGELFF. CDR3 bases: TGTGCCAGCAGACCCGGGAGGCAGAGGACCGGGGAGCTGTTTTTT. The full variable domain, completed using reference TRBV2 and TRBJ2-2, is EPEVTQTPSHQVTQMGQEVILRCVPISNHLYFYWYRQILGQKVEFLVSFYNNEISEKSEIFDDQFSVERPDGSNFTLKIRSTKLEDSAMYFCASRPGRQRTGELFFGEGSRLTVL.

The CDR3 sequence: CASTGETNTEAFF. The CDR3 nucleotides read TGTGCCAGCACTGGAGAGACGAACACTGAAGCTTTCTTT. The genes are TRBV5-6 and TRBJ1-1; D unresolved. Germline loops: CDR1 SGHDT, CDR2 YYEEEE. The germline V and J ends were trimmed by 6 bases and 1 base, with 10 bases remaining between them. The CDR3 spans 13 residues.

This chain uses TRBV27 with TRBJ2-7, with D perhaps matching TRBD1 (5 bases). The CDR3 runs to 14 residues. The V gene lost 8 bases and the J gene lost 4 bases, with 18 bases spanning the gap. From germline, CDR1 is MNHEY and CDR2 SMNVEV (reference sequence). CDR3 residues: CASSTTKGMYEQYF. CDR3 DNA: TGTGCCAGCTCCACCACAAAGGGGATGTACGAGCAGTACTTC.

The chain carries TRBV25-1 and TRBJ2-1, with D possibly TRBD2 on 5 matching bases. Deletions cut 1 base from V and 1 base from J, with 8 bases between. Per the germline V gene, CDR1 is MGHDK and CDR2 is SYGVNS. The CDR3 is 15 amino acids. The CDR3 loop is CASSESAGSYNEQFF. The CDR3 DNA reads TGTGCCAGCAGTGAATCTGCGGGTTCCTACAATGAGCAGTTCTTC.

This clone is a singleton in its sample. DNA of the CDR3: TGTGCCAGCAGTGCCCGATCTCCGGGGAGCACAGATACGCAGTATTTT. Its translation: CASSARSPGSTDTQYF. The genes are TRBV2 and TRBJ2-3; tentative D call: TRBD2 (5 bases). Trimming stripped 4 bases from V and 0 bases from J, with 14 bases between. The CDR3 has 16 amino acids. The germline gives CDR1 SNHLY, CDR2 FYNNEI.

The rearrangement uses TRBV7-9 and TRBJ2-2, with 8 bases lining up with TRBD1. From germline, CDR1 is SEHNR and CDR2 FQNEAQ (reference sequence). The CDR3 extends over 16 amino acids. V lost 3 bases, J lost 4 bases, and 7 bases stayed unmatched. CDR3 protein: CASSLGTGGGTGELFF. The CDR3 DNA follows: TGTGCCAGCAGCTTGGGTACAGGGGGAGGCACCGGGGAGCTGTTTTTT.

The CDR3 DNA sequence: TGTGCCAGCAGCTTGAGGTTCCAAGAGACCCAGTACTTC. Its protein product is CASSLRFQETQYF. The chain recombines TRBV11-2 with TRBJ2-5, with D uncertain. Germline assignment: CDR1 SGHAT and CDR2 FQNNGV. CDR3 length: 13 residues. V was shortened by 3 bases and J by 1 base, with 6 bases between the two germline ends. The variable domain in full, completed from reference TRBV11-2 and TRBJ2-5, reads EAGVAQSPRYKIIEKRQSVAFWCNPISGHATLYWYQQILGQGPKLLIQFQNNGVVDDSQLPKDRFSAERLKGVDSTLKIQPAKLEDSAVYLCASSLRFQETQYFGPGTRLLVL.

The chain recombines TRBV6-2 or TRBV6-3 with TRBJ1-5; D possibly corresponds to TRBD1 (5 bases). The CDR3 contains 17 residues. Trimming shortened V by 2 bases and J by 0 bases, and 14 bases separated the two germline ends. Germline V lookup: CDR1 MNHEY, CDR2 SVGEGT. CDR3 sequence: CASSYLGTLNSNQPQHF. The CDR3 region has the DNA TGTGCCAGCAGTTACCTAGGGACTCTGAATAGCAATCAGCCCCAGCATTTT.

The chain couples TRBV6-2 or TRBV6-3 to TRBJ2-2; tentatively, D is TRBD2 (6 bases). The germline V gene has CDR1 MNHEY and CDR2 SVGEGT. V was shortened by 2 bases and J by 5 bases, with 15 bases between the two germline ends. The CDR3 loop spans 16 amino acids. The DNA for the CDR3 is TGTGCCAGCAGTTACCGTGTAGCGGAGCCTACCGGGGAGCTGTTTTTT. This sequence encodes CASSYRVAEPTGELFF.

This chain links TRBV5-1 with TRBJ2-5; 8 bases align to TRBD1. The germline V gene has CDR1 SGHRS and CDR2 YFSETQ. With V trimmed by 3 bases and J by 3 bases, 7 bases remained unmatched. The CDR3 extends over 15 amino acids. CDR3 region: CASSSQGGEKETQYF. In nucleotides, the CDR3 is TGCGCCAGCAGCTCACAGGGGGGAGAAAAAGAGACCCAGTACTTC.

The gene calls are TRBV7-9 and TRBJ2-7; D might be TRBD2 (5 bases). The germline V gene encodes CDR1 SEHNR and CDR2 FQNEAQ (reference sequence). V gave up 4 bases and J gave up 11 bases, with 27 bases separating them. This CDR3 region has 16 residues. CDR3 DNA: TGTGCCAGCAGCTCGCCCCGGTACCCCGGGATATGGGGAGAGTACTTC. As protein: CASSSPRYPGIWGEYF.

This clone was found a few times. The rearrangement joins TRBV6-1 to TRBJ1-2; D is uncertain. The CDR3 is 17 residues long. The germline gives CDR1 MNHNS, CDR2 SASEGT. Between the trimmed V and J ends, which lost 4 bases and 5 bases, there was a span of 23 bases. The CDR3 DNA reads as TGTGCCAGCAGTGGTTGGGTAAATACGGGAGTGAAGTATGGCTACACCTTC. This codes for CASSGWVNTGVKYGYTF.

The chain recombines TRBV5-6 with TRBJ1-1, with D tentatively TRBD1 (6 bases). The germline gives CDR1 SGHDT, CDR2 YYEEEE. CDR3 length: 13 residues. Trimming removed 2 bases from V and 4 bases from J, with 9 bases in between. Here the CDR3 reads CASSLTGPTEAFF. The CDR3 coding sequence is TGTGCCAGCAGCTTAACAGGGCCCACTGAAGCTTTCTTT.

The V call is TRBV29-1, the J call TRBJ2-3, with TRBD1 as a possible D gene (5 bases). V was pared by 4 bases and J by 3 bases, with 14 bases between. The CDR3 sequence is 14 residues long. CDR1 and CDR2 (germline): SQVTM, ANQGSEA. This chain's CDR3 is CSVVGRVATDTQYF. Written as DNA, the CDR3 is TGCAGCGTTGTGGGGCGCGTTGCGACAGATACGCAGTATTTT.

CDR3 protein: CASSDYRWLDTEAFF. Here the CDR3 DNA reads TGTGCCAGCAGTGATTACAGGTGGTTGGACACTGAAGCTTTCTTT. The genes are TRBV6-1 and TRBJ1-1; possible D gene TRBD1, 5 bases. CDR3 size: 15 residues. Germline V CDR1 and CDR2: MNHNS, SASEGT. Trimming shortened V by 3 bases and J by 3 bases, and 14 bases separated the two germline ends.

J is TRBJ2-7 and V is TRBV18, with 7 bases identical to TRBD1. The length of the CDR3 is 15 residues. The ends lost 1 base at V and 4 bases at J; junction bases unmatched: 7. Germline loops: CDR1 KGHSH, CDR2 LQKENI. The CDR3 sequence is CASSPLQGSGYEQYF. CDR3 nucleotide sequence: TGTGCCAGCTCACCACTACAGGGGAGTGGTTACGAGCAGTACTTC.

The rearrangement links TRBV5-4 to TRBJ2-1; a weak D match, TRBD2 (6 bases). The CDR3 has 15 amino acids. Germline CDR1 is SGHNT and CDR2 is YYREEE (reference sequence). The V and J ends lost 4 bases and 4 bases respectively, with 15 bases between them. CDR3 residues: CASSLVIGSYNEQFF. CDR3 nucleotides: TGTGCCAGCAGCCTGGTAATCGGGAGTTACAATGAGCAGTTCTTC.